This T cell receptor (beta chain) was obtained from a study of cytomegalovirus exposure and HLA in healthy donors. Findings of the study overall: Researchers reported in a later analysis that common viral pathogens appeared linked to several top clusters.

Germline-derived CDR1 and CDR2 are SGHRS and YFSETQ. V lost 1 base, J lost 0 bases, and 10 bases lay in between. There are 15 residues in the CDR3. This clone showed up just a few times. Its antigen is not known. Primers: 60 Vbeta forward and 13 Jbeta reverse. Profiled with immunoSEQ multiplex PCR; TCRdb holds only in-frame clones, not every one. The table has over 100,000 clones, under 85% seen once. The sequencing input was PBMCs. This clonotype was sampled from a male donor in good health and CMV-seropositive. This sequence joins TRBV5-1 and TRBJ1-1; D might be TRBD1 (5 bases). The CDR3 reads CASSLWGSLNTEAFF. CDR3 DNA: TGCGCCAGCAGCTTGTGGGGCAGCCTGAACACTGAAGCTTTCTTT. Drawing the rest from reference TRBV5-1 and TRBJ1-1, the complete variable domain is KAGVTQTPRYLIKTRGQQVTLSCSPISGHRSVSWYQQTPGQGLQFLFEYFSETQRNKGNFPGRFSGRQFSNSRSEMNVSTLELGDSALYLCASSLWGSLNTEAFFGQGTRLTVV.